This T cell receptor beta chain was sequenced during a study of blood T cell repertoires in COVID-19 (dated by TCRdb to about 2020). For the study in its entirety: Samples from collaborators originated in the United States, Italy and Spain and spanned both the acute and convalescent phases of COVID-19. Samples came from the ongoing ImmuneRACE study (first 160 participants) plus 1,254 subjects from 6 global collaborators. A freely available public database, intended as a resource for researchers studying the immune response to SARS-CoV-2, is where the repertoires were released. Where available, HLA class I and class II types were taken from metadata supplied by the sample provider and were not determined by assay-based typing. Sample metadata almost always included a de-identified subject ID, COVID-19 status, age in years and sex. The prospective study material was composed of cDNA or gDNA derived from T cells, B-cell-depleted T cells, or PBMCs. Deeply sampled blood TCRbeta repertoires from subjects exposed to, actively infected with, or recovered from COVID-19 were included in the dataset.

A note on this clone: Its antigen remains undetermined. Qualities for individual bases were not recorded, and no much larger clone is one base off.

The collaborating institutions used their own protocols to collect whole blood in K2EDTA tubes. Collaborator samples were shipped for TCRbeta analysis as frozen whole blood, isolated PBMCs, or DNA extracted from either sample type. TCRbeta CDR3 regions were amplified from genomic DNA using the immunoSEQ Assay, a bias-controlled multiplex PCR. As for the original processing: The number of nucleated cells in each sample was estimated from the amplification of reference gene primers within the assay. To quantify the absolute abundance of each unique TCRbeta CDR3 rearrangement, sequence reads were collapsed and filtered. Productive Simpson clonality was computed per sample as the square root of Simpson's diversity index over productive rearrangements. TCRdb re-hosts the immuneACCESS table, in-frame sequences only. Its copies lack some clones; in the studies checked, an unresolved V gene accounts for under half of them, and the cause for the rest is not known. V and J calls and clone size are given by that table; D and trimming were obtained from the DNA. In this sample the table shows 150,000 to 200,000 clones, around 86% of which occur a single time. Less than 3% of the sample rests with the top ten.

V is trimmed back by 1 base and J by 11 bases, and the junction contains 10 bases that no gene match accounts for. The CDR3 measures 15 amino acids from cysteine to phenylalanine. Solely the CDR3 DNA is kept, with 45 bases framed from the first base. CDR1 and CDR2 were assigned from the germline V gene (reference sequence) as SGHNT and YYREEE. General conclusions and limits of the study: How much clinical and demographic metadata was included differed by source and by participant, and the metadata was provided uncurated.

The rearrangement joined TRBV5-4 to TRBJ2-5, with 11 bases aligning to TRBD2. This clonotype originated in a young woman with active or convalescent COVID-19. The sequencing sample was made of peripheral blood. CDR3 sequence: CASSLLVAGGSIQYF. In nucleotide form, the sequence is TGTGCCAGCAGCTTGTTGGTAGCGGGGGGGTCAATACAGTACTTC.